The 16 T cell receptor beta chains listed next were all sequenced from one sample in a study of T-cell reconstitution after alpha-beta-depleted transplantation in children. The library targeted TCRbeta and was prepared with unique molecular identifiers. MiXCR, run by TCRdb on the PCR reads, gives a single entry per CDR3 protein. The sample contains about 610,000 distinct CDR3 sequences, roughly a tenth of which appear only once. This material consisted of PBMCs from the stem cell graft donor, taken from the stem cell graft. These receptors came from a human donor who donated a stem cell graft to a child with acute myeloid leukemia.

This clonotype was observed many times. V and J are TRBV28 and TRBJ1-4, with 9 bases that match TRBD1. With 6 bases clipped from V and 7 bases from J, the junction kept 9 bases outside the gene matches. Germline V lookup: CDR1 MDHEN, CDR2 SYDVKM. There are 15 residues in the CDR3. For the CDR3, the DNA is TGTGCCAGCAGCGATACAGGGGGCTACGGTGAAAAACTGTTTTTT. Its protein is CASSDTGGYGEKLFF. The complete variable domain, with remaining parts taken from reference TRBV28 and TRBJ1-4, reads DVKVTQSSRYLVKRTGEKVFLECVQDMDHENMFWYRQDPGLGLRLIYFSYDVKMKEKGDIPEGYSVSREKKERFSLILESASTNQTSMYLCASSDTGGYGEKLFFGSGTQLSVL.

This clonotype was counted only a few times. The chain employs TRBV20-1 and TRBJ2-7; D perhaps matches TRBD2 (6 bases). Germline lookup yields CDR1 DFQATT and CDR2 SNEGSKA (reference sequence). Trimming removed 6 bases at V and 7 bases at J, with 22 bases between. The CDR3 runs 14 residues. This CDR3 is CSAHVPGASGEQYF. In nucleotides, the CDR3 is TGCAGTGCCCACGTCCCGGGAGCCAGCGGGGAGCAGTACTTC.

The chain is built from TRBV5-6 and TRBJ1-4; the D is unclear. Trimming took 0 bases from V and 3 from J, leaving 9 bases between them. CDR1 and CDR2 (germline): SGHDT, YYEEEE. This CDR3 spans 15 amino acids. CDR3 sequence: CASSLEVTANEKLFF. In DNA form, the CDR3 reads TGTGCCAGCAGCTTGGAGGTGACCGCTAATGAAAAACTGTTTTTT.

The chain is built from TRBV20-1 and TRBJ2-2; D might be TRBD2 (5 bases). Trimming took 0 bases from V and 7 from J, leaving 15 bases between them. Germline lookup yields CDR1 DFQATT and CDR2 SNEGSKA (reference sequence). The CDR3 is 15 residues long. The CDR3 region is CSAREVRRAGGELFF. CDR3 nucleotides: TGCAGTGCTAGAGAGGTGCGGCGGGCGGGCGGGGAGCTGTTTTTT.

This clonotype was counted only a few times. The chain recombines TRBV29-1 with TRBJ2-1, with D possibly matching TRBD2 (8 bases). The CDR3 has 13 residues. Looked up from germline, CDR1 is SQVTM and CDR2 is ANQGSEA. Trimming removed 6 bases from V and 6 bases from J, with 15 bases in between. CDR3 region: CSVPGRGRNEQFF. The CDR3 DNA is TGCAGCGTCCCCGGGAGGGGGCGCAATGAGCAGTTCTTC.

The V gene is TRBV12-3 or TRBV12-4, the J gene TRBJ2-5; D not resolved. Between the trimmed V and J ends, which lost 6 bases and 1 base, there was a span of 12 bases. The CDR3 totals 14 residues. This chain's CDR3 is CASRVLGPQETQYF. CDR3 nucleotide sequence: TGTGCCAGCAGAGTCCTCGGACCCCAAGAGACCCAGTACTTC.

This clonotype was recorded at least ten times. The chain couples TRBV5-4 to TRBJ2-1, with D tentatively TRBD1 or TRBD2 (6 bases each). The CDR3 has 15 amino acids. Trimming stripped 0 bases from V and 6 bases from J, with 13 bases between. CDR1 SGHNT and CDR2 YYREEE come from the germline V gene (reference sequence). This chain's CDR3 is CASSLGQGRGNEQFF. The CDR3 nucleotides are TGTGCCAGCAGCTTGGGGCAGGGGCGGGGCAATGAGCAGTTCTTC.

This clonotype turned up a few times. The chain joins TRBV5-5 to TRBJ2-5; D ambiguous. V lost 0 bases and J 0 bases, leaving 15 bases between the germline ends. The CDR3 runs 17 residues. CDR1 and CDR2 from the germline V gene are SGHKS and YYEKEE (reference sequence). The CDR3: CASSLGTPVPYQETQYF. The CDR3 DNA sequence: TGTGCCAGCAGCTTGGGGACCCCGGTACCGTACCAAGAGACCCAGTACTTC.

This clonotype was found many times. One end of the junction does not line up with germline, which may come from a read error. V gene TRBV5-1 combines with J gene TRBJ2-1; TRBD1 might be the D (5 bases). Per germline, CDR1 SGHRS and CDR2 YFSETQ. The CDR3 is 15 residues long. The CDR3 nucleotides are TGCGCCAGCAGATTGGACACTGGCTCCTACAATGAGCAGTTCTTC. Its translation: CASRLDTGSYNEQFF.

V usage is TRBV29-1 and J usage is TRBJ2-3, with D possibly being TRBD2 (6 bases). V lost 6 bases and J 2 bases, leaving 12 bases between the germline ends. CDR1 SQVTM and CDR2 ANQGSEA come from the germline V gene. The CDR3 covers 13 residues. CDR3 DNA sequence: TGCAGCGTCATAGCGGTAAACACAGATACGCAGTATTTT. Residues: CSVIAVNTDTQYF.

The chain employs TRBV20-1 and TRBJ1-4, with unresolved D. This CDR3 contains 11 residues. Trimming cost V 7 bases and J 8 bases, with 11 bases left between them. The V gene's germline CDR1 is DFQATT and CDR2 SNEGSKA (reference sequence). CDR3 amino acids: CSVWGWEKLFF. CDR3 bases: TGCAGTGTTTGGGGTTGGGAAAAACTGTTTTTT.

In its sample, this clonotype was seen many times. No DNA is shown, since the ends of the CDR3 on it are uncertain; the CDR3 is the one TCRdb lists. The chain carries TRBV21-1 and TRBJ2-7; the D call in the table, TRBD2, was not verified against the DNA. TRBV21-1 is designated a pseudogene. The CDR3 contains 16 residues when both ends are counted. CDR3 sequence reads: CASSKVASGSSYEQYF.

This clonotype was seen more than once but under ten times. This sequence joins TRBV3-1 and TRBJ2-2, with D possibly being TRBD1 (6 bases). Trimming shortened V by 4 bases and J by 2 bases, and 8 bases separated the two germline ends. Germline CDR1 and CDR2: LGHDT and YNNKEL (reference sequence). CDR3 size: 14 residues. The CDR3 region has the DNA TGTGCCAGCAGCCGGGGGCATAACACCGGGGAGCTGTTTTTT. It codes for CASSRGHNTGELFF.

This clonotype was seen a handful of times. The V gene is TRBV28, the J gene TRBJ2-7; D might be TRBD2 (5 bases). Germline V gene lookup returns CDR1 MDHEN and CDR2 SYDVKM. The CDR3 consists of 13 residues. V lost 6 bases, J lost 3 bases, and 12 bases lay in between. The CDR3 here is CASSLGSFYEQYF. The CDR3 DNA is TGTGCCAGCAGCTTAGGGAGTTTCTACGAGCAGTACTTC. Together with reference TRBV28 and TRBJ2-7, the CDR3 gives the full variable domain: DVKVTQSSRYLVKRTGEKVFLECVQDMDHENMFWYRQDPGLGLRLIYFSYDVKMKEKGDIPEGYSVSREKKERFSLILESASTNQTSMYLCASSLGSFYEQYFGPGTRLTVT.

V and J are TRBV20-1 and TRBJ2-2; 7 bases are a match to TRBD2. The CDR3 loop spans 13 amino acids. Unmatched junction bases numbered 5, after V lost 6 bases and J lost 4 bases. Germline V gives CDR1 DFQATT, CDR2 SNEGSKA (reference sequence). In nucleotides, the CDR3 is TGCAGTGCGGGTCTAGCGGTCACCGGGGAGCTGTTTTTT. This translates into CSAGLAVTGELFF.

The CDR3 DNA reads as TGCAGCGTTGAAATTCAGGCGAACACTGAAGCTTTCTTT. It encodes CSVEIQANTEAFF. This chain connects TRBV29-1 to TRBJ1-1; no definite D call. V was pared by 2 bases and J by 1 base, with 8 bases between. CDR1 and CDR2 from the germline V gene are SQVTM and ANQGSEA. This CDR3 region has 13 residues.